This T cell receptor beta chain was captured by sequencing in a study of response to subunit inactivated influenza vaccine. General study results and limits: A suggestion made by the authors is that each seasonal influenza vaccination recruits few new T cells.

Via MiXCR, TCRdb re-called the RT-PCR reads, giving one row per CDR3 protein. The sample has 650,000 to 800,000 distinct CDR3 sequences; approximately 14% are singletons. This clonotype was seen a handful of times. Its target is not known. Germline V CDR1 and CDR2: DFQATT, SNEGSKA (reference sequence). The V and J ends lost 3 bases and 2 bases respectively, with 10 bases between them. This CDR3 has 13 amino acids. V is TRBV20-1 and J is TRBJ2-5; D is perhaps TRBD1 (5 bases). The sequence came from a man aged 50-59 years who received an inactivated influenza vaccine. Sequences were derived from PBMCs from blood, sampled less than 15 days before vaccination. Here the CDR3 DNA reads TGCAGTGCTAGCCCCCCAGGGCAAGAGACCCAGTACTTC. This encodes CSASPPGQETQYF.